These 21 T cell receptor beta chains were all obtained from the same sample, sequenced in a study of low-dose radiotherapy and immunotherapy resistance in tumors. Primers targeting TRAV and TRBV primed first-strand cDNA, covering alpha and beta chains. TCRs were amplified for roughly 20 PCR cycles with a constant-region primer and V-primer adapter. TCRdb redid the calling of the reads with MiXCR, one entry per CDR3 protein. The table has 35,000 to 50,000 distinct CDR3 sequences, 31% seen once. Time point denoted: before trial treatment. The sequenced sample was PBMCs, obtained before treatment. These receptors were taken from a male donor with gallbladder cancer.

This chain joins TRBV20-1 and TRBJ1-6; 9 positions match TRBD1. Germline V gene data show CDR1 as DFQATT and CDR2 as SNEGSKA (reference sequence). V shed 3 bases and J 11 bases; nucleotides not matched to a gene: 17. There are 17 residues in the CDR3. This chain's CDR3 is CSASGLPGQGGLAPLHF. Written as DNA, the CDR3 is TGCAGTGCTAGTGGATTACCGGGACAGGGTGGTTTAGCACCCCTCCACTTT.

The chain couples TRBV10-2 to TRBJ2-3, with D possibly TRBD2 on 6 matching bases. The CDR3 consists of 16 residues. The V end was cut by 2 bases, the J end by 5 bases, with 17 bases between. Germline V lookup: CDR1 WSHSY, CDR2 SAAADI. The CDR3 reads CASSESVAGSKDTQYF. The CDR3, as DNA: TGCGCCAGCAGTGAGAGCGTGGCGGGGTCAAAAGATACGCAGTATTTT.

The chain combines TRBV18 with TRBJ1-1; tentatively, D is TRBD1 (5 bases). This CDR3 contains 14 residues. Germline CDR1 reads KGHSH; CDR2 reads LQKENI. The V end was cut by 2 bases, the J end by 4 bases, with 11 bases between. This CDR3 reads CASSPGRGPTEAFF. The CDR3 coding sequence is TGTGCCAGCTCACCAGGGAGGGGCCCCACTGAAGCTTTCTTT. Based on the CDR3 plus reference TRBV18 and TRBJ1-1, the full variable domain is NAGVMQNPRHLVRRRGQEARLRCSPMKGHSHVYWYRQLPEEGLKFMVYLQKENIIDESGMPKERFSAEFPKEGPSILRIQQVVRGDSAAYFCASSPGRGPTEAFFGQGTRLTVV.

This clonotype has at least ten counts. The rearrangement links TRBV7-2 to TRBJ2-2, with D perhaps TRBD2 (5 bases). V lost 6 bases, J lost 5 bases, and 13 bases lay in between. This CDR3 spans 14 amino acids. Germline V gene lookup returns CDR1 SGHTA and CDR2 FQGNSA. The CDR3 loop reads CASRSSGGTGELFF. The CDR3 DNA follows: TGTGCCAGCAGGTCGAGCGGAGGAACCGGGGAGCTGTTTTTT.

Details on this clonotype: A far larger clone differs by one base, so this is likely a read error. The chain joins TRBV9 to TRBJ2-1; 9 nucleotides line up with TRBD2. CDR1 SGDLS and CDR2 YYNGEE come from the germline V gene. This CDR3 has 15 amino acids. J was trimmed by 13 bases and V by 0 bases; bases with no gene match: 11. The CDR3, as DNA: TGTGCCAGCAGCGTAGGGACTAGCGTCGGGGAGACCCAGTTCTTC. Its translation: CASSVGTSVGETQFF.

This chain uses TRBV5-1 with TRBJ2-7; D perhaps matches TRBD1 (5 bases). The CDR3 contains 12 residues. V was cut by 2 bases and J by 6 bases, with 9 bases left in between. The germline gives CDR1 SGHRS, CDR2 YFSETQ. Written as DNA, the CDR3 is TGCGCCAGCAGCTTAATCAGGGCCGAGCAGTACTTC. It codes for CASSLIRAEQYF.

V and J are TRBV24-1 and TRBJ2-1; D possibly corresponds to TRBD1 (6 bases). In germline, CDR1 is KGHDR, CDR2 SFDVKD. V was cut by 4 bases and J by 8 bases, with 11 bases left in between. The CDR3 has 13 residues. CDR3 DNA: TGTGCCACCAGTGAACCGACAGGCTATGAGCAGTTCTTC. This encodes CATSEPTGYEQFF.

This clonotype was observed at least ten times. The chain uses TRBV2 and TRBJ2-5; D gene unclear. V lost 6 bases to trimming and J lost 1 base, with 3 bases between them. The germline V gene encodes CDR1 SNHLY and CDR2 FYNNEI. The CDR3 extends over 11 amino acids. CDR3 bases: TGTGCCAGCAGGGGCCAAGAGACCCAGTACTTC. Translation: CASRGQETQYF.

This clonotype was picked up many times. V is TRBV19 and J is TRBJ1-1; unclear D gene. The CDR3 has 13 amino acids. V was clipped by 1 base and J by 5 bases, with 8 bases between them. Germline lookup yields CDR1 LNHDA and CDR2 SQIVND (reference sequence). The CDR3 loop reads CASSIASGTEAFF. The CDR3 nucleotides are TGTGCCAGTAGTATAGCCAGTGGTACTGAAGCTTTCTTT.

This clonotype was seen a handful of times. This chain connects TRBV2 to TRBJ2-6, with D uncertain. Germline V CDR1 and CDR2: SNHLY, FYNNEI. The length of the CDR3 is 15 residues. Trimming pared 3 bases from V and 0 bases from J, leaving 6 bases between. This chain's CDR3 is CASSDRHSGANVLTF. The CDR3 region has the DNA TGTGCCAGCAGTGATCGTCACTCTGGGGCCAACGTCCTGACTTTC.

The chain joins TRBV28 to TRBJ2-3; 8 bases match TRBD1. J lost 2 bases, V lost 6 bases, and 7 bases had no gene match. The germline V gene has CDR1 MDHEN and CDR2 SYDVKM. The CDR3 is 15 residues long. The CDR3 reads CASSSGGLPTDTQYF. The CDR3 DNA follows: TGTGCCAGCAGCTCAGGGGGCCTGCCCACAGATACGCAGTATTTT.

This clonotype came up a few times. The V call is TRBV12-3 or TRBV12-4, the J call TRBJ1-5, with D hard to call. Between the trimmed V and J ends, which lost 7 bases and 2 bases, there was a span of 12 bases. The CDR3 extends over 14 amino acids. CDR3 DNA: TGTGCCAGCACCGAAGACCTGGGCAATCAGCCCCAGCATTTT. Amino acid sequence: CASTEDLGNQPQHF.

This clonotype has at least ten counts. V and J are TRBV20-1 and TRBJ2-2; 8 positions agree with TRBD2. The trim removed 6 bases at V and 8 bases at J, leaving 5 bases unmatched. Germline assignment: CDR1 DFQATT and CDR2 SNEGSKA (reference sequence). This CDR3 comprises 12 residues. The CDR3 reads CSASGGPGELFF. The CDR3 nucleotides are TGCAGTGCCTCGGGAGGGCCGGGGGAGCTGTTTTTT.

This clonotype was recorded at least ten times. The gene calls are TRBV25-1 and TRBJ2-3; 12 positions agree with TRBD1. The CDR3 contains 17 residues. Trimming removed 0 bases from V and 6 bases from J; junction bases left unmatched: 7. Per the germline V gene, CDR1 is MGHDK and CDR2 is SYGVNS. CDR3: CASSEYGGQGASDTQYF. The DNA of the CDR3 is TGTGCCAGCAGTGAATATGGGGGACAGGGGGCATCCGATACGCAGTATTTT.

This clonotype has a count of ten or more. V usage is TRBV4-2 and J usage is TRBJ1-6, with D hard to call. The CDR3 contains 15 residues. Germline V gene lookup returns CDR1 LGHNA and CDR2 YNFKEQ. Trimming stripped 0 bases from V and 10 bases from J, with 13 bases between. CDR3: CASSQDLGFQSPLHF. The CDR3 nucleotides are TGTGCCAGCAGCCAAGATCTGGGATTCCAGTCACCCCTCCACTTT.

This clonotype appeared many times. The chain employs TRBV6-2 or TRBV6-3 and TRBJ2-1; TRBD2 matches at 7 bases. Germline values: CDR1 MNHEY, CDR2 SVGEGT. Unmatched junction bases numbered 7, after V lost 5 bases and J lost 0 bases. CDR3 size: 16 residues. The CDR3: CASSPLGGSSYNEQFF. CDR3 coding DNA: TGTGCCAGCAGTCCCCTCGGCGGGAGCTCCTACAATGAGCAGTTCTTC.

V usage is TRBV6-5 and J usage is TRBJ2-1, with D perhaps TRBD1 or TRBD2 (7 bases each). Germline CDR1 MNHEY, CDR2 SVGAGI. The CDR3 runs 16 residues. Trimming shortened V by 5 bases and J by 4 bases, and 18 bases separated the two germline ends. Here the CDR3 DNA reads TGTGCCAGCAGTGACCCAGGGGGGGCCTTATACAATGAGCAGTTCTTC. Translation gives CASSDPGGALYNEQFF.

This clonotype was recorded at least ten times. The chain is built from TRBV20-1 and TRBJ2-2, with a possible D match to TRBD2 (7 bases). The germline gives CDR1 DFQATT, CDR2 SNEGSKA (reference sequence). V lost 0 bases to trimming and J lost 5 bases, with 16 bases between them. This CDR3 comprises 16 residues. The DNA of the CDR3 is TGCAGTGCTAGAGATTGGTCGGGGGGCGAGACCGGGGAGCTGTTTTTT. Translation gives CSARDWSGGETGELFF.

This clonotype was seen more than once but under ten times. A single base separates this from a much larger clone, so it may be a read error. V is TRBV4-3 and J is TRBJ2-7, with 10 bases lining up with TRBD2. The CDR3 consists of 19 residues. The germline V gene has CDR1 LGHNA and CDR2 YSLEER. After removal of 2 bases from V and 4 bases from J, the junction contained 17 bases not matched to a gene. The CDR3 coding sequence is TGCGCCAGCAGCCAACCGGTTCCGGGACCAGCGGGGGGGGTTTACGAGCAGTACTTC. Translating gives CASSQPVPGPAGGVYEQYF.

This clonotype was seen a handful of times. The CDR3 DNA is TGCGCCAGCAGCTATCGGAGGGGGACTAGCGGGAACTACGAGCAGTACTTC. Translation gives CASSYRRGTSGNYEQYF. This chain uses TRBV5-1 with TRBJ2-7, with 13 nucleotides matching TRBD2. The CDR3 is 17 residues long. The V gene end was trimmed by 3 bases and the J gene end by 3 bases; junction bases not matched to a gene: 9. The germline CDR1 and CDR2 sequences are SGHRS and YFSETQ. The complete variable domain, with remaining parts taken from reference TRBV5-1 and TRBJ2-7, reads KAGVTQTPRYLIKTRGQQVTLSCSPISGHRSVSWYQQTPGQGLQFLFEYFSETQRNKGNFPGRFSGRQFSNSRSEMNVSTLELGDSALYLCASSYRRGTSGNYEQYFGPGTRLTVT.

The chain is built from TRBV28 and TRBJ1-4; a weak D match, TRBD1 (5 bases). V lost 5 bases, J lost 4 bases, and 17 bases lay in between. The germline CDR1 and CDR2 sequences are MDHEN and SYDVKM. The CDR3 contains 16 residues. CDR3 DNA: TGTGCCAGCAGTGACCCGGGACCCGGCGGTAATGAAAAACTGTTTTTT. The encoded protein is CASSDPGPGGNEKLFF. The variable domain in full, completed from reference TRBV28 and TRBJ1-4, reads DVKVTQSSRYLVKRTGEKVFLECVQDMDHENMFWYRQDPGLGLRLIYFSYDVKMKEKGDIPEGYSVSREKKERFSLILESASTNQTSMYLCASSDPGPGGNEKLFFGSGTQLSVL.